This T cell receptor (beta chain) stems from a study of cytomegalovirus exposure and HLA in healthy donors. On the study more broadly: An earlier analysis found under 130 million unique TCR beta sequences from around 180 million T cells. Study conclusions and caveats: Later on, an analysis showed TCR association rates differing by HLA locus, with DRB1 the most and HLA-C the fewest.

This CDR3 spans 12 amino acids. V was pared by 5 bases and J by 4 bases, with 8 bases between. The V gene's germline CDR1 is SQVTM and CDR2 ANQGSEA. Concerning this clone: The antigen is unknown.

The PCR was carried out with 60 Vbeta primers and 13 Jbeta primers. Only in-frame clones appear in the TCRdb table, and some are missing; sequencing was by immunoSEQ multiplex PCR. The sample lists some 90,000 clones, nearly 80% occurring once. Sequenced sample: PBMCs. This sequence originates from a woman aged 35 to 49 in good health and CMV-seronegative. The chain joins TRBV29-1 to TRBJ1-4; possible D gene TRBD1, 6 bases. The DNA of the CDR3 is TGCAGCGTTAGGACAGTTAATGAAAAACTGTTTTTT. It codes for CSVRTVNEKLFF.